These 19 T cell receptor beta chains originate from one sample sequenced in a study of OX40 agonist ivuxolimab in advanced cancers. TCRdb's copy holds only in-frame clones and misses some; the assay was immunoSEQ multiplex PCR. The sample records about 44,000 clones, under 90% being singletons. Sequenced material: CD4+ or CD8+ T cells sorted from blood, taken in a trial of the OX40 agonist ivuxolimab. The receptors derive from an adult with an advanced solid tumor such as melanoma, head and neck, liver or kidney cancer.

The gene calls are TRBV10-3 and TRBJ2-1, with D perhaps matching TRBD2 (5 bases). The germline gives CDR1 ENHRY, CDR2 SYGVKD. Trimming removed 8 bases from V and 9 bases from J, with 20 bases in between. This CDR3 contains 14 residues. The CDR3 nucleotides read TGTGCCATCGGGAAGGAAGCGGTGGCGGGTGAGCAGTTCTTC. It codes for CAIGKEAVAGEQFF.

This sequence joins TRBV6-1 and TRBJ1-1; D is perhaps TRBD1 (5 bases). V was clipped by 7 bases and J by 6 bases, with 18 bases between them. Germline assignment: CDR1 MNHNS and CDR2 SASEGT. The CDR3 contains 14 residues. The CDR3 DNA reads as TGTGCCAGCATGTCGAGATACACGGGGGCTGAAGCTTTCTTT. Translated, it gives CASMSRYTGAEAFF.

This chain uses TRBV7-2 with TRBJ2-7; maybe TRBD2 (6 bases). The CDR3 loop spans 13 amino acids. V was pared by 6 bases and J by 4 bases, with 13 bases between. In germline, CDR1 is SGHTA, CDR2 FQGNSA. In DNA, the CDR3 is TGTGCCAGCAGATCGGGACTCCAATACGAGCAGTACTTC. Protein: CASRSGLQYEQYF.

The chain carries TRBV5-5 and TRBJ2-7, with D unresolved. With 4 bases removed from V and 5 bases from J, the gap between germline ends came to 13 bases. The CDR3 loop spans 13 amino acids. The germline V gene has CDR1 SGHKS and CDR2 YYEKEE (reference sequence). The CDR3 loop reads CASSPGSGNEQYF. The CDR3 nucleotides are TGTGCCAGCAGCCCTGGGTCCGGCAACGAGCAGTACTTC.

The count of this clone is one. This chain links TRBV5-1 with TRBJ2-7, with 9 bases lining up with TRBD1. The CDR3 contains 15 residues. Germline V lookup: CDR1 SGHRS, CDR2 YFSETQ. Germline trimming cut 1 base from V and 3 bases from J; bases unmatched to any gene: 5. CDR3 in DNA: TGCGCCAGCAGCTTGTTCCGACAGGGGGACTACGAGCAGTACTTC. Encoded protein: CASSLFRQGDYEQYF.

CDR3 protein: CASTPDWGTEAFF. CDR3 nucleotides: TGTGCCAGTACCCCGGACTGGGGCACTGAAGCTTTCTTT. The genes are TRBV19 and TRBJ1-1; D uncertain. CDR1 and CDR2 from the germline V gene are LNHDA and SQIVND (reference sequence). The CDR3 spans 13 residues. With 7 bases removed from V and 4 bases from J, the gap between germline ends came to 13 bases.

A few counts support this clone. The chain uses TRBV5-5 and TRBJ2-7; D unresolved. There are 15 residues in the CDR3. The V end lost 0 bases, the J end lost 5 bases, and 15 bases lay between the germline ends. Germline loops: CDR1 SGHKS, CDR2 YYEKEE (reference sequence). CDR3 in amino acids: CASSLESEYLDEQYF. DNA for the CDR3: TGTGCCAGCAGCTTGGAGTCAGAATACCTCGACGAGCAGTACTTC.

The chain couples TRBV29-1 to TRBJ2-3; D not certain. Germline V gives CDR1 SQVTM, CDR2 ANQGSEA. Trimming removed 2 bases from V and 4 bases from J, with 10 bases in between. The CDR3 has 13 amino acids. The CDR3: CSVERSGADTQYF. The CDR3 DNA follows: TGCAGCGTTGAAAGGTCAGGAGCAGATACGCAGTATTTT.

J is TRBJ1-1 and V is TRBV6-5, with D unclear. Germline CDR1 and CDR2: MNHEY and SVGAGI. The CDR3 consists of 14 residues. V gave up 0 bases and J gave up 1 base, with 6 bases separating them. CDR3 region: CASSYSHSNTEAFF. The CDR3 DNA reads TGTGCCAGCAGTTACTCACACTCGAACACTGAAGCTTTCTTT.

The chain recombines TRBV15 with TRBJ1-1; 9 bases agree with TRBD1. The trim removed 3 bases at V and 0 bases at J, leaving 5 bases unmatched. Germline CDR1 is LNHNV and CDR2 is YYDKDF (reference sequence). The CDR3 has 16 residues. The CDR3: CATSSDRGYMNTEAFF. The CDR3 DNA is TGTGCCACCAGCAGTGACAGGGGGTACATGAACACTGAAGCTTTCTTT.

The rearrangement uses TRBV5-1 and TRBJ1-2; 9 nucleotides line up with TRBD1. After removal of 4 bases from V and 7 bases from J, the junction contained 5 bases not matched to a gene. CDR1 SGHRS and CDR2 YFSETQ come from the germline V gene. The CDR3 is 13 residues long. In nucleotides, the CDR3 is TGCGCCAGCAGCGCGGGACAGGGCTTTGGCTACACCTTC. Amino acids: CASSAGQGFGYTF. The complete variable domain, with remaining parts taken from reference TRBV5-1 and TRBJ1-2, reads KAGVTQTPRYLIKTRGQQVTLSCSPISGHRSVSWYQQTPGQGLQFLFEYFSETQRNKGNFPGRFSGRQFSNSRSEMNVSTLELGDSALYLCASSAGQGFGYTFGSGTRLTVV.

The chain carries TRBV27 and TRBJ2-5; 8 bases line up with TRBD2. Trimming removed 3 bases from V and 10 bases from J; junction bases left unmatched: 7. The length of the CDR3 is 13 residues. CDR1 MNHEY and CDR2 SMNVEV come from the germline V gene (reference sequence). The CDR3 loop reads CASSFSGRVSQYF. CDR3 nucleotide sequence: TGTGCCAGCAGTTTTTCCGGGAGGGTCAGCCAGTACTTC.

A remark on this clone: In the same sample, other DNA sequences code for this CDR3. V usage is TRBV28 and J usage is TRBJ2-7; D unclear. This CDR3 spans 13 amino acids. Trimming left V 6 bases short and J 2 bases short, with 11 bases between. The germline CDR1 and CDR2 sequences are MDHEN and SYDVKM. CDR3 sequence (DNA): TGTGCCAGCAGCTTGGATGGGCCCTACGAGCAGTACTTC. This encodes CASSLDGPYEQYF.

J is TRBJ2-5 and V is TRBV7-6; D perhaps matches TRBD2 (5 bases). The germline V and J ends were trimmed by 5 bases and 3 bases, with 13 bases remaining between them. Germline V gene lookup returns CDR1 SGHVS and CDR2 FNYEAQ. The CDR3 is 14 residues long. The CDR3 sequence: CASSPPGIEETQYF. DNA of the CDR3: TGTGCCAGCAGCCCACCCGGGATCGAAGAGACCCAGTACTTC.

The rearrangement links TRBV5-4 to TRBJ2-5, with TRBD2 identical over 9 bases. After removal of 0 bases from V and 2 bases from J, the junction contained 5 bases not matched to a gene. Germline V gene lookup returns CDR1 SGHNT and CDR2 YYREEE (reference sequence). The CDR3 totals 16 residues. CDR3 bases: TGTGCCAGCAGCTTGGGTTTTGCGGGAGGGCAAGAGACCCAGTACTTC. This translates into CASSLGFAGGQETQYF.

In its sample, this clone was seen a few times. V is TRBV7-7 and J is TRBJ2-3, with unresolved D. Germline V gene data show CDR1 as SSHAT and CDR2 as FNYEAQ (reference sequence). The CDR3 has 13 residues. V dropped 2 bases and J dropped 5 bases, with 8 bases sitting between them. The CDR3 here is CASSLSYRDTQYF. In DNA form, the CDR3 reads TGTGCCAGCAGCTTATCCTATCGAGATACGCAGTATTTT.

The genes are TRBV7-2 and TRBJ1-2; 7 bases agree with TRBD1. Trimming removed 5 bases from V and 0 bases from J; junction bases left unmatched: 3. CDR1 is SGHTA, CDR2 FQGNSA, per germline. The CDR3 runs to 14 residues. CDR3 coding DNA: TGTGCCAGCAGCCCCGGGACAGCTAACTATGGCTACACCTTC. It encodes CASSPGTANYGYTF. Looking up the rest from reference TRBV7-2 and TRBJ1-2 gives the full variable domain: GAGVSQSPSNKVTEKGKDVELRCDPISGHTALYWYRQSLGQGLEFLIYFQGNSAPDKSGLPSDRFSAERTGGSVSTLTIQRTQQEDSAVYLCASSPGTANYGYTFGSGTRLTVV.

J is TRBJ1-1 and V is TRBV28, with D perhaps matching TRBD1 (6 bases). Germline V gene data show CDR1 as MDHEN and CDR2 as SYDVKM. The CDR3 has 12 amino acids. Trimming took off 4 bases at V and 4 bases at J, with 7 bases between the two ends. The DNA for the CDR3 is TGTGCCAGCAGTTCAGGGGCCACTGAAGCTTTCTTT. Its translation is CASSSGATEAFF.

The chain joins TRBV5-4 to TRBJ2-2; 8 bases align to TRBD1. The V gene's germline CDR1 is SGHNT and CDR2 YYREEE (reference sequence). V shed 4 bases, J shed 6 bases, and the junction held 8 bases outside the gene matches. This CDR3 comprises 15 residues. Here the CDR3 reads CASSNSQGAAGELFF. The CDR3 coding sequence is TGTGCCAGCAGCAACTCGCAGGGGGCGGCCGGGGAGCTGTTTTTT.